This TCR beta chain appears in the sequencing data of a study of blood T cells in healthy people across ages. Germline assignment: CDR1 LGHNA and CDR2 YNFKEQ. The CDR3 runs 16 residues. Total RNA, at least 6 micrograms per sample, came from PBMCs. Primers used in a second PCR of about 6 to 11 cycles were a sample-barcoded 5' primer and a J-beta primer mix. Via MiXCR, TCRdb re-called the 5' RACE reads, giving one row per CDR3 protein. This table has about 760,000 distinct CDR3 sequences, about 56% appearing once. The sample consisted of blood. The receptor was derived from a middle-aged man in good health. This chain joins TRBV4-2 and TRBJ2-1; 13 nucleotides agree with TRBD2. The J call may be in error: the DNA end matches TRBJ2-7 better. For the CDR3, the DNA is TGTGCCAGCAGCCATAAGACTAGCGGGGGGTACAATGAGCAGTACTTC. Translation gives CASSHKTSGGYNEQYF.